The 24 T cell receptor beta chains below all came from one sample that was sequenced in a study of CD8 T cells in ankylosing spondylitis (TCRdb year 2017). The method behind the library was 5' RACE. The sequencer listed for this sample is Illumina HiSeq 2500. In TCRdb, the public reads were trimmed at Q25 with fastp and aligned with MiXCR, with productive beta chains retained. Duplicate CDR3 protein sequences are folded into a single record with the most common DNA and genes. Within this sample are roughly 260,000 distinct CDR3 sequences, with roughly 20% of them counted one time only. The top ten constitute under 8.5% of the sample. Sequenced input: blood, either unsorted or a sorted T cell fraction (not recorded which). The receptors originated from a male donor with ankylosing spondylitis or in good health (not recorded which).

The V call is TRBV12-3 or TRBV12-4, the J call TRBJ2-1; 12 nucleotides line up with TRBD1. With V trimmed by 6 bases and J by 4 bases, 4 bases remained unmatched. This CDR3 is 15 amino acids long. The CDR3 DNA is TGTGCCAGCAGGTGGGGACAGGGGGCTTACAATGAGCAGTTCTTC. This encodes CASRWGQGAYNEQFF.

This clonotype was observed a few times. The chain uses TRBV5-1 and TRBJ1-1, with 10 bases that match TRBD1. This CDR3 comprises 15 residues. V lost 1 base, J lost 4 bases, and 4 bases stayed unmatched. Per the germline V gene, CDR1 is SGHRS and CDR2 is YFSETQ. Here the CDR3 DNA reads TGCGCCAGCAGCTTGATCGGACAGGGGGGCACTGAAGCTTTCTTT. The encoded protein is CASSLIGQGGTEAFF.

This clonotype appeared many times. The V gene is TRBV20-1, the J gene TRBJ1-4; no reliable D call. Germline V gene data show CDR1 as DFQATT and CDR2 as SNEGSKA (reference sequence). This CDR3 comprises 11 residues. Trimming cost V 7 bases and J 7 bases, with 10 bases left between them. The CDR3, as DNA: TGCAGTGTCCAGACTGGTGAAAAACTGTTTTTT. This encodes CSVQTGEKLFF.

The chain joins TRBV7-6 to TRBJ2-5, with D perhaps given as TRBD1 or TRBD2 (6 bases each). The germline gives CDR1 SGHVS, CDR2 FNYEAQ. The CDR3 extends over 16 amino acids. V dropped 5 bases and J dropped 5 bases, with 21 bases sitting between them. The CDR3 loop reads CASSQKVSGGPETQYF. The CDR3 DNA is TGTGCCAGCAGCCAAAAGGTATCCGGGGGCCCGGAGACCCAGTACTTC. Together with reference TRBV7-6 and TRBJ2-5, the CDR3 gives the full variable domain: GAGVSQSPRYKVTKRGQDVALRCDPISGHVSLYWYRQALGQGPEFLTYFNYEAQQDKSGLPNDRFSAERPEGSISTLTIQRTEQRDSAMYRCASSQKVSGGPETQYFGPGTRLLVL.

This clonotype showed up just a few times. The chain is built from TRBV5-6 and TRBJ1-2, with D tentatively TRBD1 (5 bases). From germline, CDR1 is SGHDT and CDR2 YYEEEE. V was pared by 0 bases and J by 8 bases, with 11 bases between. This CDR3 comprises 13 residues. The CDR3 DNA reads as TGTGCCAGCAGCTTGGCCCGGGGCGGCGGCTACACCTTC. Translated, it gives CASSLARGGGYTF.

The chain is built from TRBV11-2 and TRBJ1-4; the D gene is possibly TRBD1 (5 bases). V was shortened by 4 bases and J by 5 bases, with 20 bases between the two germline ends. Germline values: CDR1 SGHAT, CDR2 FQNNGV. This CDR3 contains 17 residues. This CDR3 is CASSSGNQVGANEKLFF. CDR3 sequence (DNA): TGTGCCAGCAGCTCAGGGAATCAAGTCGGAGCCAATGAAAAACTGTTTTTT.

This clonotype occurred a few times. The chain uses TRBV20-1 and TRBJ2-7; 7 bases match TRBD2. The germline CDR1 and CDR2 sequences are DFQATT and SNEGSKA (reference sequence). This CDR3 has 12 residues. V gave up 7 bases and J gave up 2 bases; unmatched junction bases: 5. CDR3 protein: CSVLGGAYEQYV. The DNA of the CDR3 is TGCAGTGTGTTGGGGGGGGCCTACGAGCAGTACGTC.

This chain joins TRBV5-1 and TRBJ2-1; 13 nucleotides line up with TRBD2. Looked up from germline, CDR1 is SGHRS and CDR2 is YFSETQ. Germline trimming cut 4 bases from V and 2 bases from J; bases unmatched to any gene: 3. This CDR3 is 16 amino acids long. Written as DNA, the CDR3 is TGCGCCAGCAGCAGAGGGACTAGCGGGACCTACAATGAGCAGTTCTTC. It yields the protein CASSRGTSGTYNEQFF.

The V gene is TRBV21-1, the J gene TRBJ2-5. TRBV21-1 is shown as a pseudogene. The CDR3 loop spans 13 amino acids. CDR3 coding DNA: TGTGCCAGCAGCAAGGCCCTATGGGAGACCCAGTACTTC. This encodes CASSKALWETQYF.

This clonotype was counted between two and nine times. The chain recombines TRBV7-6 with TRBJ2-1; the D gene is possibly TRBD1 (6 bases). V was shortened by 4 bases and J by 2 bases, with 12 bases between the two germline ends. Germline V lookup: CDR1 SGHVS, CDR2 FNYEAQ. The CDR3 extends over 15 amino acids. The CDR3 sequence is CASSSTWTAYNEQFF. The CDR3 DNA reads TGTGCCAGCAGCTCCACTTGGACAGCCTACAATGAGCAGTTCTTC.

This clonotype appeared a few times. The chain combines TRBV28 with TRBJ1-4; 7 bases agree with TRBD1. V trimming: 2 bases; J trimming: 5 bases; junction bases outside the gene matches: 14. CDR1 is MDHEN, CDR2 SYDVKM, per germline. The CDR3 runs 18 residues. CDR3 in amino acids: CASSLLGSYGTANEKLFF. The CDR3 bases are TGTGCCAGCAGTTTACTCGGGTCGTACGGGACAGCAAATGAAAAACTGTTTTTT.

This clonotype has more than one count but fewer than ten. The gene calls are TRBV5-1 and TRBJ2-3, with D possibly TRBD2 on 6 matching bases. The CDR3 sequence is 14 residues long. The germline V and J ends were trimmed by 3 bases and 3 bases, with 11 bases remaining between them. The germline V gene encodes CDR1 SGHRS and CDR2 YFSETQ. The CDR3 sequence is CASSWLTRTDTQYF. The CDR3 nucleotides are TGCGCCAGCAGCTGGCTGACTAGGACAGATACGCAGTATTTT.

The rearrangement links TRBV6-5 to TRBJ1-2; no firm D call. The V and J ends lost 2 bases and 6 bases respectively, with 16 bases between them. CDR1 and CDR2 (germline): MNHEY, SVGAGI. CDR3 length equals 15 residues. The CDR3 region is CASSYVKGVGDGYTF. In nucleotides, the CDR3 is TGTGCCAGCAGTTACGTGAAGGGCGTCGGGGATGGCTACACCTTC.

The chain combines TRBV15 with TRBJ2-5; 10 positions match TRBD1. Germline V gene sequence: CDR1 LNHNV, CDR2 YYDKDF (reference sequence). The CDR3 has 15 amino acids. Trimming removed 6 bases from V and 7 bases from J; junction bases left unmatched: 11. The CDR3 nucleotides read TGTGCCACCAGTTCGACAGGGGGCCTAAGGGGGACCCAGTACTTC. Translated, it gives CATSSTGGLRGTQYF. The whole variable domain, remainder taken from reference TRBV15 and TRBJ2-5, is DAMVIQNPRYQVTQFGKPVTLSCSQTLNHNVMYWYQQKSSQAPKLLFHYYDKDFNNEADTPDNFQSRRPNTSFCFLDIRSPGLGDTAMYLCATSSTGGLRGTQYFGPGTRLLVL.

This clonotype was seen at least ten times. This chain uses TRBV12-3 or TRBV12-4 with TRBJ2-3; D unclear. The CDR3 sequence is 11 residues long. Deletions cut 1 base from V and 8 bases from J, with 4 bases between. CDR3 loop: CASSLGVTQYF. The CDR3 DNA reads TGTGCCAGCAGTTTAGGGGTTACGCAGTATTTT.

The chain recombines TRBV7-3 with TRBJ2-7; D is possibly TRBD2 (6 bases). The CDR3 covers 13 residues. Trimming stripped 4 bases from V and 3 bases from J, with 10 bases between. Germline V CDR1 and CDR2: SGHTA, FQGTGA. In DNA form, the CDR3 reads TGTGCCAGCAGCTGGGGGGAAGACTACGAGCAGTACGTC. It is translated as CASSWGEDYEQYV.

J is TRBJ2-7 and V is TRBV7-9, with 8 bases aligning to TRBD1. CDR1 and CDR2 from the germline V gene are SEHNR and FQNEAQ (reference sequence). The CDR3 totals 16 residues. The junction had 12 bases not matched to a gene; V was cut back by 3 bases and J by 5 bases. CDR3 in amino acids: CASSFSGSGTGNEQYV. The CDR3 bases are TGTGCCAGCAGCTTTAGCGGTTCCGGGACAGGAAACGAGCAGTACGTC.

The J gene is TRBJ2-1, the V gene TRBV6-5; 11 bases map to TRBD2. Germline V gives CDR1 MNHEY, CDR2 SVGAGI. With V trimmed by 2 bases and J by 3 bases, 0 bases remained unmatched. This CDR3 has 15 residues. CDR3 protein: CASSYGTSGYNEQFF. The CDR3 region has the DNA TGTGCCAGCAGTTACGGGACTAGCGGCTACAATGAGCAGTTCTTC.

This clonotype was seen only a few times. The genes are TRBV28 and TRBJ1-2; TRBD1 agrees at 9 bases. The CDR3 is 14 residues long. J lost 4 bases, V lost 3 bases, and 3 bases had no gene match. Germline CDR1 is MDHEN and CDR2 is SYDVKM. CDR3 nucleotides: TGTGCCAGCAGTTTGGGACAGGGTGTCTATGGCTACACCTTC. Its translation: CASSLGQGVYGYTF.

The V gene is TRBV6-2 or TRBV6-3, the J gene TRBJ2-1, with D possibly TRBD1 on 5 matching bases. Between the trimmed V and J ends, which lost 4 bases and 2 bases, there was a span of 6 bases. Germline loops: CDR1 MNHEY, CDR2 SVGEGT. The CDR3 sequence is 13 residues long. This CDR3 reads CASSWGPYNEQFF. In DNA form, the CDR3 reads TGTGCCAGCAGTTGGGGCCCCTACAATGAGCAGTTCTTC.

The chain combines TRBV6-1 with TRBJ2-7, with D unclear. From germline, CDR1 is MNHNS and CDR2 SASEGT. The CDR3 loop spans 10 amino acids. Between the trimmed V and J ends, which lost 10 bases and 8 bases, there was a span of 12 bases. The DNA for the CDR3 is TGTGCCACCTTATACGATAAGCAGTACGTC. As protein: CATLYDKQYV.

The V call is TRBV27, the J call TRBJ2-2; no firm D call. CDR1 and CDR2 (germline): MNHEY, SMNVEV (reference sequence). The length of the CDR3 is 13 residues. The V and J ends lost 5 bases and 3 bases respectively, with 7 bases between them. The CDR3 spells CASSLTYTGELFF. CDR3 sequence (DNA): TGTGCCAGCAGTCTAACGTACACCGGGGAGCTGTTTTTT.

This clonotype was found a few times. The rearrangement joins TRBV6-2 or TRBV6-3 to TRBJ2-1; 11 bases fit TRBD1. The CDR3 runs 14 residues. Germline V gene lookup returns CDR1 MNHEY and CDR2 SVGEGT. The CDR3 region has the DNA TGTTTGGTGGGGGGACAGGGGGCCTACAATGAGCAGTTCTTC. It codes for CLVGGQGAYNEQFF.

This clonotype was recorded at least ten times. V is TRBV6-5 and J is TRBJ1-4, with a tentative D call TRBD1 (5 bases). The CDR3 spans 16 residues. The V and J ends lost 0 bases and 5 bases respectively, with 13 bases between them. From germline, CDR1 is MNHEY and CDR2 SVGAGI. CDR3 sequence (DNA): TGTGCCAGCAGTTACTCGATATGGGGGACGAATGAAAAACTGTTTTTT. It is translated as CASSYSIWGTNEKLFF.